A single sample gave rise to the 21 T cell receptor beta chains below, sequenced in a study of glioma-infiltrating T cells. Using RNA template, CDR3s of TCR alpha and beta were amplified with iRepertoire arm-PCR. In TCRdb, the multiplex PCR reads were re-called with MiXCR into one record per CDR3 protein. This table holds some 110,000 distinct CDR3 sequences, roughly 25% found once. Sequences were obtained from glioma tissue, nonneoplastic brain tissue, or PBMCs (not recorded which). The receptors originated from a human donor with low-grade glioma or glioblastoma, undergoing nonglioma brain surgery, or in good health (not recorded which).

This clonotype appeared many times. The chain employs TRBV12-3 or TRBV12-4 and TRBJ1-1; 9 bases are shared with TRBD1. After removal of 8 bases from V and 7 bases from J, the junction contained 11 bases not matched to a gene. CDR3 length equals 14 residues. In nucleotides, the CDR3 is TGTGCCAGCGATTACAGGGGGCAGAGTGGTGAAGCTTTCTTT. Translating it yields CASDYRGQSGEAFF.

This clonotype is termed medium-sized. At one end the junction does not follow the germline gene, possibly because of a read error. The chain couples TRBV4-1 to TRBJ2-7; 10 bases match TRBD1. Germline lookup yields CDR1 MGHRA and CDR2 YSYEKL. This CDR3 spans 14 amino acids. This chain's CDR3 is CASSRDRGTYEQYF. For the CDR3, the DNA is TGTGCCAGCAGCCGGGACAGGGGAACCTACGAGCAGTACTTC.

Worth noting for this clonotype: This may be a read error, as it is one base from a much larger clone. The rearrangement joins TRBV10-3 to TRBJ2-3, with 10 bases lining up with TRBD1. This CDR3 comprises 15 residues. CDR1 ENHRY and CDR2 SYGVKD come from the germline V gene. The CDR3 nucleotides are TGTGCCACCAGTGAACCCGGGACAGGGGCAGATACGCAGTATTTT. It is translated as CATSEPGTGADTQYF.

Comment on this clonotype: This could be a read error, since a much larger clone is one nucleotide away. The J gene is TRBJ2-3, the V gene TRBV6-1; 12 nucleotides agree with TRBD2. Germline V gene lookup returns CDR1 MNHNS and CDR2 SASEGT. V lost 10 bases to trimming and J lost 3 bases; unmatched junction nucleotides: 8. The CDR3 is 15 amino acids. This CDR3 is CAITALAGGTDTQYF. CDR3 nucleotide sequence: TGTGCCATCACTGCTCTAGCGGGAGGGACAGATACGCAGTATTTT.

J is TRBJ2-7 and V is TRBV6-1, with D possibly matching TRBD1 (5 bases). The CDR3 totals 14 residues. The V gene's germline CDR1 is MNHNS and CDR2 SASEGT. Trimming stripped 7 bases from V and 5 bases from J, with 18 bases between. CDR3 DNA: TGTGCCAGCATTCGGTCAGGGTTTAGGAACGAGCAGTACTTC. This translates into CASIRSGFRNEQYF.

A few counts support this clonotype. This may stem from a read error, because a much larger clone lies one nucleotide away. The chain links TRBV15 to TRBJ2-1, with 8 bases that match TRBD2. Germline-derived CDR1 and CDR2 are LNHNV and YYDKDF (reference sequence). The CDR3 is made up of 19 amino acids. V lost 5 bases and J lost 5; bases outside the gene matches: 20. CDR3 nucleotide sequence: TGTGCCACCAGCCAAAACCTCCAGGCATGGGAACTAGCGGACAATGAGCAGTTCTTC. Translated, it gives CATSQNLQAWELADNEQFF.

Notes on this clonotype: A read error may be the cause here, since a much bigger clone is one base away. The V gene is TRBV3-1, the J gene TRBJ2-5; D perhaps matches TRBD2 (6 bases). Germline CDR1 LGHDT, CDR2 YNNKEL (reference sequence). V lost 1 base and J 9 bases, leaving 12 bases between the germline ends. The CDR3 is made up of 13 amino acids. This CDR3 is CASSQVRREAQYF. In DNA form, the CDR3 reads TGTGCCAGCAGCCAAGTACGGAGGGAGGCCCAGTACTTC.

The V and J genes are TRBV6-2 or TRBV6-3 and TRBJ2-2; 10 bases are shared with TRBD1. J gave up 3 bases and V 2 bases, and 9 bases lay outside the gene matches. The CDR3 extends over 18 amino acids. Germline CDR1 is MNHEY and CDR2 is SVGEGT. DNA of the CDR3: TGTGCCAGCAGTTACACTTCGCTGGACAGGGGGTACACCGGGGAGCTGTTTTTT. Amino acid sequence: CASSYTSLDRGYTGELFF.

As regards this clonotype: The germline gene is not matched at one end of the junction; a read error may be the cause. The chain uses TRBV6-1 and TRBJ1-5; no firm D call. Germline V gene sequence: CDR1 MNHNS, CDR2 SASEGT. This CDR3 region has 17 residues. The CDR3 spells CAGSEREAIYSNQPQHF. The CDR3 region has the DNA TGTGCCGGCAGTGAGAGGGAAGCAATTTATAGCAATCAGCCCCAGCATTTT.

Points on this clonotype: Compared with germline, one end of the junction differs, possibly owing to a read error. This chain joins TRBV5-1 and TRBJ2-5; D might be TRBD2 (5 bases). The CDR3 is 15 residues long. Germline values: CDR1 SGHRS, CDR2 YFSETQ. The DNA for the CDR3 is TGCGCCAGCAGCTTGCGCTTGCGGGTCCAAGAGAGCCAGTACTTC. Translated, it gives CASSLRLRVQESQYF. Using reference TRBV5-1 and TRBJ2-5 for the parts outside the CDR3, the full variable domain is KAGVTQTPRYLIKTRGQQVTLSCSPISGHRSVSWYQQTPGQGLQFLFEYFSETQRNKGNFPGRFSGRQFSNSRSEMNVSTLELGDSALYLCASSLRLRVQESQYFGPGTRLLVL.

Remarks on this clonotype: A read error may produce the germline difference seen at one junction end. The V gene is TRBV15, the J gene TRBJ2-3; 8 positions match TRBD1. The germline CDR1 and CDR2 sequences are LNHNV and YYDKDF (reference sequence). CDR3 length: 18 amino acids. The CDR3, as DNA: TGTGCCAACAGCAGCTCCGGTTCCGGGACAGGACGTAGCTATACGCAGTATTTT. Its translation: CANSSSGSGTGRSYTQYF.

The chain is built from TRBV7-2 and TRBJ2-7; TRBD2 aligns across 9 bases. J lost 4 bases, V lost 1 base, and 14 bases had no gene match. The CDR3 extends over 18 amino acids. CDR1 and CDR2 (germline): SGHTA, FQGNSA. CDR3 in amino acids: CASSLVGGRFAGGYEQYF. CDR3 sequence (DNA): TGTGCCAGCAGCTTAGTGGGGGGAAGATTTGCGGGAGGGTACGAGCAGTACTTC.

V is TRBV29-1 and J is TRBJ2-7; tentatively, D is TRBD2 (5 bases). Germline V lookup: CDR1 SQVTM, CDR2 ANQGSEA. V lost 4 bases and J lost 2, with 9 bases in between. The CDR3 loop spans 12 amino acids. The CDR3: CSVGAGPYEQYF. CDR3 sequence (DNA): TGCAGCGTTGGTGCGGGTCCCTACGAGCAGTACTTC.

In its sample, this clonotype was seen many times. This chain uses TRBV20-1 with TRBJ2-3; maybe TRBD1 (5 bases). Trimming cost V 3 bases and J 5 bases, with 9 bases left between them. Germline CDR1 is DFQATT and CDR2 is SNEGSKA (reference sequence). The CDR3 contains 12 residues. CDR3 DNA sequence: TGCAGTGCTAGTACCCAGGGAGATACGCAGTATTTT. Its translation: CSASTQGDTQYF.

This clonotype was recorded many times. The chain uses TRBV7-9 and TRBJ2-1; D gene ambiguous. V was cut by 1 base and J by 9 bases, with 13 bases left in between. Germline CDR1 is SEHNR and CDR2 is FQNEAQ (reference sequence). The CDR3 is made up of 14 amino acids. The CDR3 DNA follows: TGTGCCAGCAGCTTAGTGGGCCACCTCGGTGAGCAGTTCTTC. Protein sequence: CASSLVGHLGEQFF.

This clonotype was detected ten times or more. V gene TRBV7-2 combines with J gene TRBJ2-3, with D possibly matching TRBD2 (6 bases). The CDR3 has 15 residues. The V end was cut by 5 bases, the J end by 3 bases, with 15 bases between. Per the germline V gene, CDR1 is SGHTA and CDR2 is FQGNSA. The CDR3 protein is CASSPRGGVTDTQYF. In DNA form, the CDR3 reads TGTGCCAGCAGCCCCCGGGGAGGAGTGACAGATACGCAGTATTTT.

V gene TRBV19 combines with J gene TRBJ2-7, with D perhaps matching TRBD1 or TRBD2 (6 bases each). V was clipped by 7 bases and J by 2 bases, with 18 bases between them. There are 15 residues in the CDR3. CDR1 is LNHDA and CDR2 is SQIVND in the germline V gene (reference sequence). The DNA of the CDR3 is TGTGCCAGTACTGGGGGGCGCGCGGGAACCTACGAGCAGTACTTC. Protein: CASTGGRAGTYEQYF.

This clonotype has only a few counts. The rearrangement links TRBV4-1 to TRBJ2-1; D not certain. V lost 2 bases and J lost 8, with 10 bases in between. The length of the CDR3 is 13 residues. The germline CDR1 and CDR2 sequences are MGHRA and YSYEKL. CDR3 region: CASSQPPDDEQFF. The CDR3, as DNA: TGCGCCAGCAGCCAACCCCCCGATGATGAGCAGTTCTTC.

There are many counts of this clonotype. In nucleotides, the CDR3 is TGCAGTGCCGACCAAGTGGCTGAAGCTTTCTTT. Translating it yields CSADQVAEAFF. This chain connects TRBV20-1 to TRBJ1-1; D remains unclear. The germline gives CDR1 DFQATT, CDR2 SNEGSKA (reference sequence). Trimming removed 6 bases at V and 6 bases at J, with 11 bases between. CDR3 size: 11 residues.

This clonotype has ten or more counts. V and J are TRBV7-2 and TRBJ2-4, with 9 bases fitting TRBD2. CDR1 and CDR2 from the germline V gene are SGHTA and FQGNSA. The CDR3 is 14 amino acids. J gave up 10 bases and V 3 bases, and 7 bases lay outside the gene matches. The CDR3 is CASSLSAGGKIQYF. The CDR3 nucleotides read TGTGCCAGCAGCTTGTCCGCGGGAGGGAAAATTCAGTACTTC.

The chain uses TRBV3-1 and TRBJ2-7; the match to TRBD2 covers 10 bases. The CDR3 covers 12 residues. CDR1 and CDR2 from the germline V gene are LGHDT and YNNKEL (reference sequence). J gave up 9 bases and V 4 bases, and 3 bases lay outside the gene matches. CDR3 bases: TGTGCCAGCAGCCTAGCGGGGGGCAGGCAGTACTTC. Translation gives CASSLAGGRQYF.